Following are 27 T cell receptor beta chains from one sample sequenced in a study of CD8 T cells in ankylosing spondylitis. Findings and limits, study-wide: Blood from ankylosing spondylitis patients appeared to carry a characteristic roughly 8-variant TCR beta motif.

MiXCR was run by TCRdb on the 5' RACE reads, yielding one entry per CDR3 protein. The table lists hundreds of thousands of distinct CDR3 sequences, approximately 12% of them singletons. These receptors have no known antigen. Sequencing used blood, either unsorted or a sorted T cell fraction (not recorded which). The receptors were sampled from a male donor with ankylosing spondylitis.

This clonotype was found many times. CDR3 sequence (DNA): TGTGCCAGCAGCCCCTCTGCGGGGGCCTCCAATGAAAAACTGTTTTTT. Amino acids: CASSPSAGASNEKLFF. V gene TRBV7-8 combines with J gene TRBJ1-4; D is perhaps TRBD1 (6 bases). Trimming left V 5 bases short and J 5 bases short, with 18 bases between. Germline loops: CDR1 SGHVS, CDR2 FQNEAQ. The CDR3 extends over 16 amino acids. Supplemented by reference TRBV7-8 and TRBJ1-4, the full variable domain reads GAGVSQSPRYKVAKRGQDVALRCDPISGHVSLFWYQQALGQGPEFLTYFQNEAQLDKSGLPSDRFFAERPEGSVSTLKIQRTQQEDSAVYLCASSPSAGASNEKLFFGSGTQLSVL.

This clonotype appeared a few times. The rearrangement joins TRBV9 to TRBJ2-5, with TRBD1 identical over 7 bases. The CDR3 contains 15 residues. The ends lost 2 bases at V and 5 bases at J; junction bases unmatched: 9. From germline, CDR1 is SGDLS and CDR2 YYNGEE. The CDR3 DNA is TGTGCCAGCAGCGTGGACAGGATAGGCGGCGAGACCCAGTACTTC. Residues: CASSVDRIGGETQYF.

The chain joins TRBV29-1 to TRBJ2-7, with TRBD1 matching 7 bases. This CDR3 contains 13 residues. In germline, CDR1 is SQVTM, CDR2 ANQGSEA. Losses at the gene ends were 5 bases for V and 4 bases for J; bases not matched to a gene: 8. DNA of the CDR3: TGCAGCGTTTACCGGGACAGACTATACGAGCAGTACGTC. Its translation: CSVYRDRLYEQYV.

The CDR3 nucleotides are TGTGCCAGCAGTGAACGGGCAGGGGGCTACCTAGATACGCAGTATTTT. Protein sequence: CASSERAGGYLDTQYF. V gene TRBV6-1 combines with J gene TRBJ2-3; 8 bases are shared with TRBD1. CDR3 length: 16 amino acids. CDR1 and CDR2 from the germline V gene are MNHNS and SASEGT. Germline trimming cut 2 bases from V and 5 bases from J; bases unmatched to any gene: 9.

The chain couples TRBV11-3 to TRBJ2-1; D unclear. Germline V gene sequence: CDR1 SGHNT, CDR2 YENEEA. The CDR3 is made up of 14 amino acids. V lost 3 bases and J 5 bases, leaving 11 bases between the germline ends. CDR3 protein: CASSFSGSNNEQFF. As DNA, the CDR3 is TGTGCCAGCAGCTTCTCCGGATCGAACAATGAGCAGTTCTTC. The full variable domain, with the rest looked up from reference TRBV11-3 and TRBJ2-1, is EAGVVQSPRYKIIEKKQPVAFWCNPISGHNTLYWYLQNLGQGPELLIRYENEEAVDDSQLPKDRFSAERLKGVDSTLKIQPAELGDSAVYLCASSFSGSNNEQFFGPGTRLTVL.

This clonotype was recorded a few times. V usage is TRBV7-9 and J usage is TRBJ2-7, with D tentatively TRBD2 (7 bases). This CDR3 region has 14 residues. Germline lookup yields CDR1 SEHNR and CDR2 FQNEAQ (reference sequence). V dropped 4 bases and J dropped 7 bases, with 17 bases sitting between them. This CDR3 reads CASSSSRGAGEQYF. As DNA, the CDR3 is TGTGCCAGCAGCTCCTCCAGGGGAGCGGGGGAGCAGTACTTC.

A few counts support this clonotype. The chain couples TRBV5-1 to TRBJ2-1; D unresolved. Germline V gene data show CDR1 as SGHRS and CDR2 as YFSETQ. This CDR3 comprises 16 residues. Trimming removed 0 bases at V and 1 base at J, with 11 bases between. The CDR3 spells CASSLAGHRSYNEQFF. The CDR3 DNA reads as TGCGCCAGCAGCTTGGCCGGGCACAGATCCTACAATGAGCAGTTCTTC. Combining the CDR3 with reference TRBV5-1 and TRBJ2-1 gives the whole variable domain KAGVTQTPRYLIKTRGQQVTLSCSPISGHRSVSWYQQTPGQGLQFLFEYFSETQRNKGNFPGRFSGRQFSNSRSEMNVSTLELGDSALYLCASSLAGHRSYNEQFFGPGTRLTVL.

This chain joins TRBV7-2 and TRBJ2-1, with TRBD2 matching over 14 bases. V lost 5 bases, J lost 10 bases, and 7 bases stayed unmatched. The V gene's germline CDR1 is SGHTA and CDR2 FQGNSA. This CDR3 comprises 15 residues. DNA of the CDR3: TGTGCCAGCAGCCCCGGGACTAGCGGGAGATGGGAGCAGTTCTTC. This gives the protein CASSPGTSGRWEQFF.

V usage is TRBV19 and J usage is TRBJ1-5; D ambiguous. Per germline, CDR1 LNHDA and CDR2 SQIVND (reference sequence). V lost 3 bases and J 11 bases, leaving 26 bases between the germline ends. This CDR3 spans 17 amino acids. CDR3 sequence (DNA): TGTGCCAGTAGTATTATGGGCAGACGGGGAAAGGTTGGAGCCCAGCATTTT. Translated, it gives CASSIMGRRGKVGAQHF.

The chain joins TRBV18 to TRBJ2-7; no reliable D call. CDR3 size: 13 residues. V was pared by 3 bases and J by 4 bases, with 10 bases between. Germline lookup yields CDR1 KGHSH and CDR2 LQKENI. CDR3 region: CASSPAIAYEQYV. CDR3 nucleotide sequence: TGTGCCAGCTCACCCGCGATAGCTTACGAGCAGTACGTC.

This sequence joins TRBV3-1 and TRBJ2-4, with 9 bases aligning to TRBD1. This CDR3 contains 16 residues. The germline CDR1 and CDR2 sequences are LGHDT and YNNKEL (reference sequence). The trim removed 0 bases at V and 7 bases at J, leaving 7 bases unmatched. In DNA, the CDR3 is TGTGCCAGCAGCCAAGATTGGGGACAGGGCAGGAACATTCAGTACTTC. As protein: CASSQDWGQGRNIQYF.

This clonotype was recorded many times. V and J are TRBV4-2 and TRBJ2-3, with 8 bases lining up with TRBD2. CDR3 size: 19 residues. Germline V gene lookup returns CDR1 LGHNA and CDR2 YNFKEQ. Trimming took 4 bases from V and 5 from J; bases not matched to a gene: 20. CDR3: CASSRGRLAGRGGKDTQYF. The CDR3 nucleotides are TGTGCCAGCAGCCGAGGTCGTCTAGCGGGTAGAGGGGGGAAAGATACGCAGTATTTT.

The chain is built from TRBV2 and TRBJ1-3, with D unclear. V was shortened by 3 bases and J by 9 bases, with 15 bases between the two germline ends. Germline CDR1 is SNHLY and CDR2 is FYNNEI. The CDR3 is made up of 14 amino acids. CDR3 amino acids: CASSDLTTRSTIYF. In nucleotides, the CDR3 is TGTGCCAGCAGTGATCTGACGACCCGGAGCACCATATATTTT.

The rearrangement uses TRBV6-1 and TRBJ2-7, with D perhaps matching TRBD2 (5 bases). V was clipped by 5 bases and J by 1 base, with 15 bases between them. The CDR3 has 15 residues. Looked up from germline, CDR1 is MNHNS and CDR2 is SASEGT. This chain's CDR3 is CASSPLGEGSYEQYF. The CDR3 coding sequence is TGTGCCAGCAGTCCACTAGGTGAGGGATCCTACGAGCAGTACTTC.

This clonotype came up many times. The chain recombines TRBV5-1 with TRBJ2-1, with TRBD2 identical over 12 bases. The CDR3 covers 14 residues. Per the germline V gene, CDR1 is SGHRS and CDR2 is YFSETQ. V lost 4 bases to trimming and J lost 6 bases; unmatched junction nucleotides: 2. For the CDR3, the DNA is TGCGCCAGCAGCATGACTAGCGGGAGCAATGAGCAGTTCTTC. Residues: CASSMTSGSNEQFF.

This chain connects TRBV7-2 to TRBJ1-3; the match to TRBD1 covers 8 bases. V lost 6 bases and J lost 0; bases outside the gene matches: 7. The germline CDR1 and CDR2 sequences are SGHTA and FQGNSA. The CDR3 has 16 residues. Written as DNA, the CDR3 is TGTGCCAGCAGGAAGACAGGGGCCTTCTCTGGAAACACCATATATTTT. Translated: CASRKTGAFSGNTIYF.

This clonotype was recorded a few times. This chain connects TRBV20-1 to TRBJ1-4; TRBD1 matches 10 bases. This CDR3 has 17 amino acids. Germline V lookup: CDR1 DFQATT, CDR2 SNEGSKA (reference sequence). V dropped 2 bases and J dropped 2; count of bases not matched to a gene: 8. CDR3 region: CSARIPRQGATNEKLFF. The CDR3 region has the DNA TGCAGTGCTAGAATACCGAGACAGGGGGCGACTAATGAAAAACTGTTTTTT.

This chain joins TRBV5-1 and TRBJ1-5; no definite D call. The CDR3 runs 15 residues. Trimming removed 3 bases from V and 3 bases from J, with 13 bases in between. Per the germline V gene, CDR1 is SGHRS and CDR2 is YFSETQ. Here the CDR3 DNA reads TGCGCCAGCAGCTATGACGGTGTTAACAATCAGCCCCAGCATTTT. Its protein product is CASSYDGVNNQPQHF.

This clonotype has more than one count but fewer than ten. CDR3 protein: CASSRLAGGNHNEQFF. In nucleotides, the CDR3 is TGCGCCAGCAGCAGACTAGCGGGAGGGAATCACAATGAGCAGTTCTTC. This sequence joins TRBV5-1 and TRBJ2-1; 14 nucleotides align to TRBD2. Germline values: CDR1 SGHRS, CDR2 YFSETQ. The ends lost 4 bases at V and 5 bases at J; junction bases unmatched: 5. This CDR3 has 16 amino acids.

The chain has TRBV7-2 and TRBJ2-5; D is unclear. CDR3 length equals 13 residues. The germline gives CDR1 SGHTA, CDR2 FQGNSA. With 5 bases removed from V and 0 bases from J, the gap between germline ends came to 7 bases. CDR3: CASSPRNQETQYF. As DNA, the CDR3 is TGTGCCAGCAGCCCGAGGAACCAAGAGACCCAGTACTTC.

J is TRBJ2-3 and V is TRBV12-3 or TRBV12-4; the match to TRBD1 covers 8 bases. V trimming: 6 bases; J trimming: 3 bases; junction bases outside the gene matches: 11. The CDR3 is made up of 16 amino acids. This CDR3 is CASSKEAGGRTDTQYF. In DNA, the CDR3 is TGTGCCAGCAGCAAAGAGGCAGGGGGCCGGACAGATACGCAGTATTTT.

In its sample, this clonotype was seen a few times. This sequence joins TRBV20-1 and TRBJ2-1; the D gene is possibly TRBD2 (5 bases). V lost 3 bases to trimming and J lost 0 bases, with 15 bases between them. This CDR3 contains 16 residues. The V gene's germline CDR1 is DFQATT and CDR2 SNEGSKA (reference sequence). CDR3 in amino acids: CSASLAWLSSYNEQFF. The CDR3, as DNA: TGCAGTGCTAGTTTAGCGTGGCTGAGCTCCTACAATGAGCAGTTCTTC.

There are many counts of this clonotype. This chain connects TRBV5-1 to TRBJ2-7; D remains ambiguous. CDR1 and CDR2 from the germline V gene are SGHRS and YFSETQ. This CDR3 comprises 14 residues. Trimming shortened V by 0 bases and J by 4 bases, and 11 bases separated the two germline ends. The CDR3 DNA follows: TGCGCCAGCAGCTTGGCGGGTCCGGGTTACGAGCAGTACGTC. The encoded protein is CASSLAGPGYEQYV.

This clonotype was observed a handful of times. The chain has TRBV7-7 and TRBJ2-3; TRBD2 agrees at 10 bases. The CDR3 extends over 15 amino acids. The V gene end was trimmed by 0 bases and the J gene end by 6 bases; junction bases not matched to a gene: 3. The V gene's germline CDR1 is SSHAT and CDR2 FNYEAQ (reference sequence). CDR3 coding DNA: TGTGCCAGCAGCTTAGCTAGCGGGAGGCTGGATACGCAGTATTTT. The encoded protein is CASSLASGRLDTQYF.

The gene calls are TRBV7-9 and TRBJ2-7, with D possibly matching TRBD2 (5 bases). Between the trimmed V and J ends, which lost 4 bases and 7 bases, there was a span of 14 bases. CDR1 SEHNR and CDR2 FQNEAQ come from the germline V gene (reference sequence). CDR3 length equals 13 residues. CDR3 sequence: CASSSERAGEQYF. The CDR3 nucleotides read TGTGCCAGCAGCTCGGAGAGGGCTGGGGAGCAGTACTTC.

The gene calls are TRBV11-2 and TRBJ1-6; D not certain. This CDR3 contains 13 residues. Looked up from germline, CDR1 is SGHAT and CDR2 is FQNNGV. The ends were cut back, 7 bases at V and 8 bases at J, with 12 bases in the middle. The CDR3 DNA reads TGTGCCAGCACCGCAGAAGGGTATTCACCCCTCCACTTT. Amino acid sequence: CASTAEGYSPLHF.

There are many counts of this clonotype. This chain uses TRBV5-1 with TRBJ2-7; D gene unclear. The V and J ends lost 0 bases and 0 bases respectively, with 7 bases between them. Germline V CDR1 and CDR2: SGHRS, YFSETQ. The CDR3 runs to 14 residues. The CDR3 spells CASSLVTDSYEQYF. The CDR3 DNA is TGCGCCAGCAGCTTGGTTACAGACTCCTACGAGCAGTACTTC. Filled out from reference TRBV5-1 and TRBJ2-7, the complete variable domain reads KAGVTQTPRYLIKTRGQQVTLSCSPISGHRSVSWYQQTPGQGLQFLFEYFSETQRNKGNFPGRFSGRQFSNSRSEMNVSTLELGDSALYLCASSLVTDSYEQYFGPGTRLTVT.